This TCR beta chain was captured by sequencing in a study of blood T cells in healthy people across ages. On the study more broadly: Every two T cells gave about one barcoded beta molecule via template switching.

The CDR3 consists of 18 residues. J was trimmed by 0 bases and V by 4 bases; bases with no gene match: 11. CDR1 is LGHDT, CDR2 YNNKEL, per germline (reference sequence). This clonotype was picked up a small number of times. Using a J-beta primer mix together with a sample-barcoded 5' primer, a second PCR was run for 7 to 11 cycles. TCRdb fed the 5' RACE reads into MiXCR, producing one record per CDR3 protein. The sample lists approximately 730,000 distinct CDR3 sequences, around 46% occurring once. The chain carries TRBV3-1 and TRBJ2-3, with 9 bases lining up with TRBD1. The receptor comes from a woman aged 60-75 years in good health. Sequencing input: blood. CDR3 coding DNA: TGTGCCAGCAGCCCAGGACAGGGGATAATACCTAGCACAGATACGCAGTATTTT. Its protein product is CASSPGQGIIPSTDTQYF.